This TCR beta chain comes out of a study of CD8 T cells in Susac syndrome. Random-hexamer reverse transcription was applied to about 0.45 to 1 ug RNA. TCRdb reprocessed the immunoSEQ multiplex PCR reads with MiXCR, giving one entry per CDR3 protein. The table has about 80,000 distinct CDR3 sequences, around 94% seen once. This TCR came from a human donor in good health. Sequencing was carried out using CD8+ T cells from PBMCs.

The DNA of the CDR3 is TGTGCCAGCAGCGTAGCTTCGGGAGGGATGGGAGATACGCAGTATTTT. Translated: CASSVASGGMGDTQYF. V is TRBV9 and J is TRBJ2-3; TRBD2 aligns across 8 bases. Trimming removed 0 bases from V and 5 bases from J; junction bases left unmatched: 8. CDR1 and CDR2 (germline): SGDLS, YYNGEE. There are 16 residues in the CDR3.